This T cell receptor (beta chain) is drawn from a study of blood T cells in healthy people across ages. General observations from the study: Relative to aged donors, long-lived donors carried more naive CD4+ cells and displayed higher diversity.

Then a second PCR, running roughly 7 to 11 cycles, was carried out with a sample-barcoded 5' primer and a J-beta primer mix. A single record per CDR3 protein comes from TCRdb applying MiXCR to the 5' RACE reads. The repertoire holds approximately 900,000 distinct CDR3 sequences, with about 48% as singletons. The CDR3 runs 17 residues. V lost 6 bases and J lost 0; bases outside the gene matches: 7. About this clonotype: As yet, its antigen is unknown.

The genes are TRBV12-3 or TRBV12-4 and TRBJ2-3; 12 bases are shared with TRBD2. This TCR was sampled from a man aged 25-40 years in good health. Sequencing was carried out using blood. The CDR3 loop is CASRTFLAGGSTDTQYF. CDR3 coding DNA: TGTGCCAGCAGAACGTTCCTAGCGGGGGGGAGCACAGATACGCAGTATTTT.